The source of this T cell receptor beta chain is a study of CD8+CD57+ T cells in acquired aplastic anemia. Study-level background: On average, sorted CD4+ and CD8+ cells gave approximately 3.5 ug of DNA. Whole-study findings and limits: In common between the patients and the controls were more than 25 CD8+ CDR3 sequences. Patient and control CD8+ Simpson's diversity was not significantly different.

CDR3 and TCR beta VDJ profiling relied on genomic DNA as the template. Each CDR3 protein is one row after TCRdb ran MiXCR on the reads. This repertoire shows 200,000 to 300,000 distinct CDR3 sequences, 65% to 90% found once; its top ten account for 42%. CD8+CD57+ cell expansion had been shown by flow cytometry in patients chosen for sequencing. CDR1 DFQATT and CDR2 SNEGSKA come from the germline V gene (reference sequence). This CDR3 is 14 amino acids long. With respect to this clonotype: Its specificity is unknown. Its ends do not fully match the called genes, so a read error is possible.

This TCR derives from a human donor with aplastic anemia. Sequenced: sorted CD4+, CD8+, or CD8+CD57+ T cells (not recorded which) from PBMCs. The chain carries TRBV20-1 and TRBJ1-1; tentatively, D is TRBD1 (5 bases). In nucleotides, the CDR3 is TGCAGTGCTAGAGAAGGGACGGGGTATACTGAAGCTCTCTTT. This codes for CSAREGTGYTEALF.